This T cell receptor (beta chain) appears in the sequencing data of a study of blood T cell repertoires in COVID-19. Method: immunoSEQ multiplex PCR; TCRdb's copy keeps in-frame clones and lacks some. Here the sample spans around 90,000 clones, almost 90% being singletons. The receptor's source is a man in his fifties with COVID-19, enrolled during active disease. Material for sequencing was peripheral blood.

CDR3 sequence (DNA): TGCGCCAGCAGCCAAGCGACGGGAAACTATGGCTACACCTTC. Translation gives CASSQATGNYGYTF. The chain is built from TRBV4-1 and TRBJ1-2, with unresolved D. The CDR3 runs 14 residues. The V end was cut by 1 base, the J end by 2 bases, with 8 bases between. Germline V gene sequence: CDR1 MGHRA, CDR2 YSYEKL.